These 8 T cell receptor beta chains were sequenced from one sample in a study of identifying expanded T cells in peripheral blood. Data came from immunoSEQ multiplex PCR; TCRdb stores just in-frame clones and leaves some out. The table has approximately 100,000 clones, about 89% seen once. Sample: blood. The source is a person aged 18-70 years in good health.

This clone was seen just once. This chain links TRBV18 with TRBJ2-1, with D possibly TRBD2 on 6 matching bases. Germline assignment: CDR1 KGHSH and CDR2 LQKENI. The V and J ends lost 4 bases and 6 bases respectively, with 16 bases between them. The CDR3 length is 15 residues. CDR3 in amino acids: CASSLTRLDVNEQFF. The CDR3 bases are TGTGCCAGCTCACTAACTCGACTAGACGTCAATGAGCAGTTCTTC.

V gene TRBV5-4 combines with J gene TRBJ1-2; 10 positions match TRBD1. This CDR3 has 16 residues. With V trimmed by 5 bases and J by 4 bases, 11 bases remained unmatched. Germline CDR1 is SGHNT and CDR2 is YYREEE (reference sequence). The CDR3 here is CASRPMTGGNLYGYTF. The CDR3 DNA follows: TGTGCCAGCAGACCAATGACAGGGGGCAATCTCTATGGCTACACCTTC.

The rearrangement links TRBV30 to TRBJ2-7, with D hard to call. Germline-derived CDR1 and CDR2 are GTSNPN and SVGIG (reference sequence). V lost 1 base to trimming and J lost 8 bases, with 12 bases between them. The CDR3 is made up of 12 amino acids. CDR3 DNA sequence: TGTGCCTGGAGTGGCTCCCAAGCTAAGCAGTACTTC. Translating gives CAWSGSQAKQYF. Together with reference TRBV30 and TRBJ2-7, the CDR3 gives the full variable domain: SQTIHQWPATLVQPVGSPLSLECTVEGTSNPNLYWYRQAAGRGLQLLFYSVGIGQISSEVPQNLSASRPQDRQFILSSKKLLLSDSGFYLCAWSGSQAKQYFGPGTRLTVT.

The J gene is TRBJ2-7, the V gene TRBV10-3; D may match TRBD1 or TRBD2 (5 bases each). Germline CDR1 is ENHRY and CDR2 is SYGVKD. Deletions cut 2 bases from V and 6 bases from J, with 20 bases between. The CDR3 is 16 residues long. CDR3 DNA sequence: TGTGCCATCAGTGAGCATGAGATGGGACCCGCGCCCGAGCAGTACTTC. It is translated as CAISEHEMGPAPEQYF.

Here the CDR3 reads CASSEGQAFEAFF. CDR3 bases: TGTGCCAGCAGTGAAGGACAGGCCTTTGAAGCTTTCTTT. This chain uses TRBV6-5 with TRBJ1-1; TRBD1 matches 7 bases. V lost 5 bases to trimming and J lost 7 bases; unmatched junction nucleotides: 7. The CDR3 extends over 13 amino acids. Germline lookup yields CDR1 MNHEY and CDR2 SVGAGI.

The genes are TRBV27 and TRBJ1-2; weak D call: TRBD1 (6 bases). Germline V gene sequence: CDR1 MNHEY, CDR2 SMNVEV (reference sequence). This CDR3 is built from 13 residues. Trimming cost V 6 bases and J 1 base, with 9 bases left between them. CDR3 in amino acids: CASSLQGNYGYTF. The CDR3 nucleotides read TGTGCCAGCAGCTTACAGGGTAACTATGGCTACACCTTC.

The V call is TRBV5-5, the J call TRBJ2-5; the match to TRBD2 covers 11 bases. CDR3 length: 18 amino acids. CDR1 is SGHKS and CDR2 is YYEKEE in the germline V gene (reference sequence). V gave up 1 base and J gave up 4 bases; unmatched junction bases: 12. The DNA of the CDR3 is TGTGCCAGCAGCTTGCCCATTGGACTAGCGGGCCGGGGAGAGACCCAGTACTTC. This sequence encodes CASSLPIGLAGRGETQYF.

The chain recombines TRBV9 with TRBJ2-5; perhaps TRBD1 as D (6 bases). Trimming left V 0 bases short and J 5 bases short, with 11 bases between. Germline-derived CDR1 and CDR2 are SGDLS and YYNGEE. The CDR3 covers 14 residues. The CDR3 DNA sequence: TGTGCCAGCAGCGTAGAAGCCAGGGGCGAGACCCAGTACTTC. This sequence encodes CASSVEARGETQYF.